This T cell receptor (beta chain) comes out of a study of response to subunit inactivated influenza vaccine. Study-level findings and limits: Each seasonal influenza vaccination recruits few new T cells, the authors suggested.

The germline V and J ends were trimmed by 4 bases and 5 bases, with 11 bases remaining between them. Germline values: CDR1 LGHDT, CDR2 YNNKEL (reference sequence). The CDR3 contains 13 residues. TCRdb reanalysed the RT-PCR reads using MiXCR and keeps one entry per CDR3 protein. The sample lists roughly 700,000 distinct CDR3 sequences, 14% occurring once. Note on this clonotype: Its antigen is currently unknown.

The sequencing used PBMCs from blood, collected 14 days before vaccination. The TCR was taken from a man aged 45-60 years who received an inactivated influenza vaccine. V gene TRBV3-1 combines with J gene TRBJ2-5; D unclear. In nucleotides, the CDR3 is TGTGCCAGCAGCCCCGACCTAAGGGAGACCCAGTACTTC. Translated: CASSPDLRETQYF.